Below, 26 T cell receptor beta chains from the same sample are listed, as sequenced in a study of blood T cells in healthy people across ages. It was with a sample-barcoded 5' primer and a J-beta primer mix that a second PCR of roughly 7 to 11 cycles was run. Using its own MiXCR run on the 5' RACE reads, TCRdb lists one record per CDR3 protein. The sample shows fewer than 2 million distinct CDR3 sequences, about 39% of them seen only once. Specimen: blood. These TCRs come from a human donor in good health.

This clonotype was counted a single time. The chain has TRBV10-3 and TRBJ1-3, with a weak D call TRBD1 (5 bases). The germline V gene has CDR1 ENHRY and CDR2 SYGVKD. V lost 3 bases and J lost 3, with 6 bases in between. The CDR3 consists of 13 residues. The CDR3 DNA reads TGTGCCATCAGTGATGGGGGTGGAAACACCATATATTTT. Translating it yields CAISDGGGNTIYF.

This clonotype was detected once. This chain links TRBV7-8 with TRBJ2-3; no clear D. Germline lookup yields CDR1 SGHVS and CDR2 FQNEAQ. The CDR3 is 16 amino acids. V lost 3 bases and J lost 6, with 19 bases in between. As DNA, the CDR3 is TGTGCCAGCAGCTTGCCCGGGCAAGGGATGGGCGATACGCAGTATTTT. Translated, it gives CASSLPGQGMGDTQYF.

This chain connects TRBV29-1 to TRBJ1-1; D is perhaps TRBD1 (5 bases). The CDR3 runs to 13 residues. V dropped 7 bases and J dropped 1 base, with 13 bases sitting between them. CDR1 is SQVTM and CDR2 is ANQGSEA in the germline V gene. This chain's CDR3 is CSGGHPRNTEAFF. The CDR3 nucleotides read TGCAGCGGCGGACACCCGCGGAACACTGAAGCTTTCTTT.

The chain couples TRBV20-1 to TRBJ1-1; the match to TRBD1 covers 8 bases. CDR3 length: 13 amino acids. Germline trimming cut 4 bases from V and 3 bases from J; bases unmatched to any gene: 4. CDR1 is DFQATT and CDR2 is SNEGSKA in the germline V gene (reference sequence). The CDR3 is CSAKQGVDTEAFF. CDR3 in DNA: TGCAGTGCTAAACAGGGGGTGGACACTGAAGCTTTCTTT.

The chain combines TRBV19 with TRBJ1-1, with D perhaps matching TRBD1 (6 bases). This CDR3 comprises 14 residues. CDR1 LNHDA and CDR2 SQIVND come from the germline V gene (reference sequence). The V and J ends lost 2 bases and 9 bases respectively, with 16 bases between them. The CDR3 DNA is TGTGCCAGTAGTATAACAGGGTCGCCGGATAAAGCTTTCTTT. As protein: CASSITGSPDKAFF.

In its sample, this clonotype was seen a few times. The chain uses TRBV7-9 and TRBJ1-2, with D tentatively TRBD1 (5 bases). Trimming left V 4 bases short and J 8 bases short, with 11 bases between. This CDR3 spans 12 amino acids. CDR1 is SEHNR and CDR2 is FQNEAQ in the germline V gene (reference sequence). The CDR3: CASSSDIFGYTF. Here the CDR3 DNA reads TGTGCCAGCAGCTCGGACATTTTCGGCTACACCTTC.

The V and J genes are TRBV29-1 and TRBJ2-1; 10 bases fit TRBD1. The CDR3 is 19 amino acids. CDR1 and CDR2 (germline): SQVTM, ANQGSEA. The J segment lost 12 bases and the V segment lost 0 bases, leaving 23 bases of the junction unmatched. CDR3: CSVEDITNAGGTGALGQFF. CDR3 DNA: TGCAGCGTTGAAGACATAACCAACGCAGGTGGGACAGGGGCCCTTGGGCAGTTCTTC.

This clonotype was found a few times. CDR3 in DNA: TGCAGCGTCTCGGACAGAGGAGAAAACGAGCAGTACTTC. This sequence encodes CSVSDRGENEQYF. The chain combines TRBV29-1 with TRBJ2-7; the D gene is possibly TRBD1 (6 bases). Trimming left V 6 bases short and J 5 bases short, with 17 bases between. Germline loops: CDR1 SQVTM, CDR2 ANQGSEA. This CDR3 spans 13 amino acids.

This clonotype was seen a few times. The chain carries TRBV6-1 and TRBJ1-2; no definite D call. With 4 bases removed from V and 6 bases from J, the gap between germline ends came to 15 bases. This CDR3 spans 14 amino acids. Germline lookup yields CDR1 MNHNS and CDR2 SASEGT. In nucleotides, the CDR3 is TGTGCCAGCAGTGCGGGCAGAACGACCCATGGCTACACCTTC. Protein sequence: CASSAGRTTHGYTF.

The rearrangement joins TRBV29-1 to TRBJ1-2; TRBD1 matches at 11 bases. The J segment lost 8 bases and the V segment lost 7 bases, leaving 12 bases of the junction unmatched. The germline V gene has CDR1 SQVTM and CDR2 ANQGSEA. This CDR3 has 14 residues. The CDR3 sequence: CSAQRTGGAGGYTF. Here the CDR3 DNA reads TGCAGCGCCCAGCGGACAGGGGGCGCAGGGGGCTACACCTTC. Full variable domain (outside the CDR3, taken from reference TRBV29-1 and TRBJ1-2): SAVISQKPSRDICQRGTSLTIQCQVDSQVTMMFWYRQQPGQSLTLIATANQGSEATYESGFVIDKFPISRPNLTFSTLTVSNMSPEDSSIYLCSAQRTGGAGGYTFGSGTRLTVV.

This clonotype was seen a few times. The junction does not match germline at one end; this may be a read error. The chain combines TRBV20-1 with TRBJ1-2, with 9 nucleotides matching TRBD1. Germline V CDR1 and CDR2: DFQATT, SNEGSKA (reference sequence). CDR3 size: 15 residues. The chain's CDR3 is CSASDRDRVVYGYTF. The CDR3 nucleotides are TGCAGCGCTAGTGACCGGGACAGGGTAGTCTATGGCTACACCTTC.

CDR3: CASSQEWSRDNEQFF. DNA of the CDR3: TGCGCCAGCAGCCAAGAATGGTCTAGAGACAATGAGCAGTTCTTC. V is TRBV4-3 and J is TRBJ2-1; the D is unclear. Germline-derived CDR1 and CDR2 are LGHNA and YSLEER. The CDR3 sequence is 15 residues long. Between the trimmed V and J ends, which lost 0 bases and 5 bases, there was a span of 11 bases.

The CDR3 loop is CASSYSASGVPDTQYF. CDR3 DNA: TGTGCCAGCAGTTACTCGGCTAGCGGGGTACCAGATACGCAGTATTTT. The chain is built from TRBV6-5 and TRBJ2-3; 9 bases fit TRBD2. This CDR3 is 16 amino acids long. The germline gives CDR1 MNHEY, CDR2 SVGAGI. V was clipped by 0 bases and J by 4 bases; unmatched bases: 5.

The gene calls are TRBV5-1 and TRBJ1-1, with D uncertain. Germline V gives CDR1 SGHRS, CDR2 YFSETQ. V lost 9 bases, J lost 1 base, and 13 bases lay in between. This CDR3 comprises 13 residues. DNA for the CDR3: TGCGCCACCCGAGCGTCAGGGAACACTGAAGCTTTCTTT. Its translation is CATRASGNTEAFF.

The rearrangement uses TRBV28 and TRBJ2-3; D is perhaps TRBD1 or TRBD2 (6 bases each). This CDR3 is built from 16 residues. The germline CDR1 and CDR2 sequences are MDHEN and SYDVKM. Trimming stripped 6 bases from V and 2 bases from J, with 18 bases between. The CDR3 protein is CASRPPGGGFTDTQYF. Written as DNA, the CDR3 is TGTGCCAGCAGGCCCCCCGGAGGGGGATTCACAGATACGCAGTATTTT.

The chain links TRBV24-1 to TRBJ1-5; D is perhaps TRBD1 (6 bases). The V end was cut by 7 bases, the J end by 7 bases, with 13 bases between. Germline V gene lookup returns CDR1 KGHDR and CDR2 SFDVKD. The CDR3 is made up of 13 amino acids. Here the CDR3 DNA reads TGTGCCACCAGGGACAGTTTAGTGCAGCCCCAGCATTTT. Encoded protein: CATRDSLVQPQHF.

The chain carries TRBV7-2 and TRBJ2-5, with 9 bases that match TRBD2. Germline V lookup: CDR1 SGHTA, CDR2 FQGNSA. This CDR3 contains 14 residues. The trim removed 7 bases at V and 5 bases at J, leaving 8 bases unmatched. CDR3 sequence (DNA): TGTGCCAGCACCCTAGCCACTAGCGGGGAGACCCAGTACTTC. It specifies CASTLATSGETQYF.

The chain carries TRBV7-2 and TRBJ2-3; possible D gene TRBD2, 5 bases. Trimming left V 0 bases short and J 2 bases short, with 15 bases between. CDR1 and CDR2 from the germline V gene are SGHTA and FQGNSA. The CDR3 contains 17 residues. CDR3 residues: CASSLAEDFLYTDTQYF. The CDR3 region has the DNA TGTGCCAGCAGCTTAGCGGAGGACTTCCTTTACACAGATACGCAGTATTTT.

V usage is TRBV4-2 and J usage is TRBJ2-7; 7 bases align to TRBD1. The V and J ends lost 1 base and 3 bases, in that order; junction bases with no gene match: 6. The CDR3 extends over 15 amino acids. Germline loops: CDR1 LGHNA, CDR2 YNFKEQ. The CDR3 nucleotides read TGTGCCAGCAGCCAAGGTGACAGGGAAAGCTACGAGCAGTACTTC. Translated, it gives CASSQGDRESYEQYF.

This clonotype showed up just a few times. The chain is built from TRBV5-1 and TRBJ1-2, with a possible D match to TRBD1 (6 bases). Trimming cost V 3 bases and J 4 bases, with 16 bases left between them. The CDR3 length is 15 residues. Germline loops: CDR1 SGHRS, CDR2 YFSETQ. CDR3 in amino acids: CASSSEVQGLYGYTF. The CDR3 DNA reads as TGCGCCAGCAGCTCGGAAGTACAGGGACTCTATGGCTACACCTTC.

The chain carries TRBV20-1 and TRBJ1-1; 8 bases are a match to TRBD1. The germline CDR1 and CDR2 sequences are DFQATT and SNEGSKA (reference sequence). The CDR3 is 13 residues long. Germline trimming cut 6 bases from V and 1 base from J; bases unmatched to any gene: 4. CDR3 sequence reads: CSAGTGRNTEAFF. CDR3 nucleotide sequence: TGCAGTGCGGGGACAGGACGGAACACTGAAGCTTTCTTT.

The chain recombines TRBV25-1 with TRBJ2-3; 8 bases are a match to TRBD2. This CDR3 is 16 amino acids long. The ends lost 4 bases at V and 1 base at J; junction bases unmatched: 7. Germline assignment: CDR1 MGHDK and CDR2 SYGVNS. CDR3 sequence: CASSARRGGRTDTQYF. CDR3 bases: TGTGCCAGCAGTGCCAGACGCGGGGGGCGCACAGATACGCAGTATTTT.

Concerning this clonotype itself: The junction differs from germline at one of its ends, possibly a read error. This chain links TRBV7-8 with TRBJ2-1; D is perhaps TRBD2 (5 bases). There are 12 residues in the CDR3. Germline V lookup: CDR1 SGHVS, CDR2 FQNEAQ. In DNA, the CDR3 is TGTGACAGCAGCTCCCGGGGAAATGAGCAGTTCTTC. This codes for CDSSSRGNEQFF.

There are a few counts of this clonotype. The V gene is TRBV11-2, the J gene TRBJ2-7, with 9 bases that match TRBD1. Losses at the gene ends were 3 bases for V and 3 bases for J; bases not matched to a gene: 6. Germline assignment: CDR1 SGHAT and CDR2 FQNNGV. The CDR3 totals 15 residues. The CDR3 loop reads CASSFQGQGSYEQYF. CDR3 in DNA: TGTGCCAGCAGCTTCCAGGGACAGGGCAGCTACGAGCAGTACTTC. Filled out from reference TRBV11-2 and TRBJ2-7, the complete variable domain reads EAGVAQSPRYKIIEKRQSVAFWCNPISGHATLYWYQQILGQGPKLLIQFQNNGVVDDSQLPKDRFSAERLKGVDSTLKIQPAKLEDSAVYLCASSFQGQGSYEQYFGPGTRLTVT.

J is TRBJ2-3 and V is TRBV20-1; the D is unclear. Germline loops: CDR1 DFQATT, CDR2 SNEGSKA (reference sequence). V dropped 1 base and J dropped 2 bases, with 10 bases sitting between them. The CDR3 loop spans 14 amino acids. In nucleotides, the CDR3 is TGCAGTGCTAGAGGTAGCACTATCACAGATACGCAGTATTTT. Encoded protein: CSARGSTITDTQYF.

As DNA, the CDR3 is TGCAGCGTTGTCGGCAGAGTTACTTCCTACGAGCAGTACTTC. Translation: CSVVGRVTSYEQYF. This rearrangement joins TRBV29-1 to TRBJ2-7, with no clear D. Per the germline V gene, CDR1 is SQVTM and CDR2 is ANQGSEA. With 4 bases removed from V and 1 base from J, the gap between germline ends came to 14 bases. The CDR3 is 14 amino acids.